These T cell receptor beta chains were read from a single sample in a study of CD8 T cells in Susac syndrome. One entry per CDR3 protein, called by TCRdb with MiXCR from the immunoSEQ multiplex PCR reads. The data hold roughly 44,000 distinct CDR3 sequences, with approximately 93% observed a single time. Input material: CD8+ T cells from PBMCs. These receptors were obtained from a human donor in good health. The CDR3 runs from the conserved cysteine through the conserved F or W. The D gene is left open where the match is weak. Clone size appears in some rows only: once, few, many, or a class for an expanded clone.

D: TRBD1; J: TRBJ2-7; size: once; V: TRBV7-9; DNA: TGTGCCAGCAGCTCGGGACAGCTCTACGAGCAGTACTTC; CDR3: CASSSGQLYEQYF
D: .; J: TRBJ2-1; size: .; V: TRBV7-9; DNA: TGTGCCAGCAGCTTGGGGGGTGTCGGCAATGAGCAGTTCTTC; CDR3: CASSLGGVGNEQFF
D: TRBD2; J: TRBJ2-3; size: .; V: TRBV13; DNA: TGTGCCAGCAGCGCCGCCGGGACTAGGGGCACAGATACGCAGTATTTT; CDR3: CASSAAGTRGTDTQYF
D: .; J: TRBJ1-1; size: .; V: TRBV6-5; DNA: TGTGCCAGCACTAGAAATATGGGGAGTGAAGCTTTCTTT; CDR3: CASTRNMGSEAFF
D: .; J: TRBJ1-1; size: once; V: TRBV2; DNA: TGTGCCAGCAGTGACCACAGGGAGAACACTGAAGCTTTCTTT; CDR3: CASSDHRENTEAFF
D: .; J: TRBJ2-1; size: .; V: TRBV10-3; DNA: TGTGCCATCAGTGAGTCTGTTGGCGGGTACAATGAGCAGTTCTTC; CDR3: CAISESVGGYNEQFF
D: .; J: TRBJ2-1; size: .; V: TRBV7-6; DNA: TGTGCCAGCAGCCCTCCTCATCGCAATGAGCAGTTCTTC; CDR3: CASSPPHRNEQFF
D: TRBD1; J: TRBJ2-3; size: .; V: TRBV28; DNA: TGTGCCAGCAGTCCCGGGACAGGGGGCACAGATACGCAGTATTTT; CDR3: CASSPGTGGTDTQYF
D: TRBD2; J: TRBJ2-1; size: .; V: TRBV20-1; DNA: TGCAGTGCTAGAGACCCCGCGGGACTAGCGGGAAGGGGTGAGCAGTTCTTC; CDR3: CSARDPAGLAGRGEQFF
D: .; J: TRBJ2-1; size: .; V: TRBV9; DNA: TGTGCCAGCAGCGTAGTGGCGGACTCACCCTACAATGAGCAGTTCTTC; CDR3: CASSVVADSPYNEQFF
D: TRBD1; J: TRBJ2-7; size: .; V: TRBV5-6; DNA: TGTGCCAGCAGCTCTAATACAGGGGACGAAACCTACGAGCAGTACTTC; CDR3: CASSSNTGDETYEQYF
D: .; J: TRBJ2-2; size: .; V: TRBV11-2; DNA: TGTGCCAGCAGCTCAGCGCCCGGGGAGCTGTTTTTT; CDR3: CASSSAPGELFF
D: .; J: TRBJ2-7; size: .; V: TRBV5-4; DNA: TGTGCCATCCAACGGACAGCCTACGAGCAGTACTTC; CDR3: CAIQRTAYEQYF
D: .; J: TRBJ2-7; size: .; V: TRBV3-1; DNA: TGTGCCAGCAGCCCGGGACCCGGTGATGAGCAGTACTTC; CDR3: CASSPGPGDEQYF
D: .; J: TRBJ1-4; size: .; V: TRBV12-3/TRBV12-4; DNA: TGTGCCAGCAGTCCCGATTTTGAGGCAGTGGGGGAAAAACTGTTTTTT; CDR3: CASSPDFEAVGEKLFF
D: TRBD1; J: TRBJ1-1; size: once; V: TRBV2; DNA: TGTGCCAGCACAGGGGGTTTAGGAAACACTGAAGCTTTCTTT; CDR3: CASTGGLGNTEAFF
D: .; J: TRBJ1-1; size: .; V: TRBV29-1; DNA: TGCAGCGTCTTGGGTCCGCGGGGGAACACTGAAGCTTTCTTT; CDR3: CSVLGPRGNTEAFF
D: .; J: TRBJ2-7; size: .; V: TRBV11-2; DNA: TGTGCCAGCAGCTTAGGGGGGGCCGCCGAGCAGTACTTC; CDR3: CASSLGGAAEQYF
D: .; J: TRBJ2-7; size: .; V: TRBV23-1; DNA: TGCGCCAGCCCAGACTTGGGGGAACGGAGCCTCCCTATTTACGAGCAGTACTTC; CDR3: CASPDLGERSLPIYEQYF
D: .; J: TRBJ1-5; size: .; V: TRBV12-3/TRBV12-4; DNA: TGTGCCAGCACCGGGGGGACATACTATAGCAATCAGCCCCAGCATTTT; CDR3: CASTGGTYYSNQPQHF
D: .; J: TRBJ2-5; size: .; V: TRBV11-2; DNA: TGTGCCAGCAGCTTAGTCTCAGCCCCCCAAGAGACCCAGTACTTC; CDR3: CASSLVSAPQETQYF
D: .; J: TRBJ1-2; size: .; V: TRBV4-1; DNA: TGCGCCAGCAGCCAAGGTGAGGGCTGGACCTATGGCTACACCTTC; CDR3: CASSQGEGWTYGYTF
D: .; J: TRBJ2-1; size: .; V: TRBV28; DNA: TGTGCCAGCAGAGGCCCGGGGAATGAGCAGTTCTTC; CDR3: CASRGPGNEQFF
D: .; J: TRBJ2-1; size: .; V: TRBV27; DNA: TGTGCCAGCCTAACCTACAATGAGCAGTTCTTC; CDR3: CASLTYNEQFF
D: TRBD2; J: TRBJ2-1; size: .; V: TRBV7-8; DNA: TGTGCCAGCAGCCCTCTGGGCGGGAGACTTTACAATGAGCAGTTCTTC; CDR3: CASSPLGGRLYNEQFF
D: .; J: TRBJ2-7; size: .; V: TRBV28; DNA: TGTGCCAGCAGTTTCGGGACACCCGCTTCCGAGCAGTACTTC; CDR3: CASSFGTPASEQYF
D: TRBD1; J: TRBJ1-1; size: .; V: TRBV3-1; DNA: TGTGCCAGCAGCATGGGACAGGGAAGTGGGACGGGCACTGAAGCTTTCTTT; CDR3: CASSMGQGSGTGTEAFF
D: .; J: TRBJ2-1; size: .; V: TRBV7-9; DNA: TGTGCCAGCAGCTTATTGGTGGCCGGGAGTCGAAATGAGCAGTTCTTC; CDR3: CASSLLVAGSRNEQFF
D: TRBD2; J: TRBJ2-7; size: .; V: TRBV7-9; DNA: TGTGCCAGCAGCCCAAGACTAGCGGGAGGGCGGGAGCAGTACTTC; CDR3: CASSPRLAGGREQYF
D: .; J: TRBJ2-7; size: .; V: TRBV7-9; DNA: TGTGCCAGCAGCCATTCGGTACTAGGGGTCTACGAGCAGTACTTC; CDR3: CASSHSVLGVYEQYF
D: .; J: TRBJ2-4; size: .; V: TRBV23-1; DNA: TGCGCCAGCAGTCTCGGGAGTCAGGGAAGGGAAAACATTCAGTACTTC; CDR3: CASSLGSQGRENIQYF
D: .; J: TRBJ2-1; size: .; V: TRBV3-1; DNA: TGTGCCAGCAGCCAAGAGAGGAGGGCGGATGAGCAGTTCTTC; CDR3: CASSQERRADEQFF
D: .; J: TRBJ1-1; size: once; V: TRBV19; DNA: TGTGCCAGTAGATTACAAGGCGCGACTGAAGCTTTCTTT; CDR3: CASRLQGATEAFF
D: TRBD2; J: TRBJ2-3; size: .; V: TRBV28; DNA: TGTGCCAGCAGTCGGAGCGGGAGGGAAGATACGCAGTATTTT; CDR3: CASSRSGREDTQYF
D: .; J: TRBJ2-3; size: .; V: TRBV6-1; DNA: TGTGCCAGCAGTATAGTTTCTAGCACAGATACGCAGTATTTT; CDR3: CASSIVSSTDTQYF
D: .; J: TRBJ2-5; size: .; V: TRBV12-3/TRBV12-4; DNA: TGTGCCAGCAGTAAAAGCGGCCAAGAGACCCAGTACTTC; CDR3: CASSKSGQETQYF